Shown below are 14 T cell receptor beta chains from a single sample sequenced in a study of blood T cell repertoires in COVID-19. Sequencing used immunoSEQ multiplex PCR; TCRdb keeps in-frame clones, though not all of them. The table shows under 95,000 clones, with roughly 84% occurring only once. Sequencing input: peripheral blood. The receptor set was obtained from a woman aged 80 or over with acute or convalescent COVID-19.

The CDR3 sequence is CASSVGRTSGGGVASTDTQYF. CDR3 coding DNA: TGTGCCAGCAGCGTAGGACGTACTAGCGGGGGGGGAGTCGCTAGCACAGATACGCAGTATTTT. This chain links TRBV9 with TRBJ2-3, with TRBD2 matching over 13 bases. The germline V gene encodes CDR1 SGDLS and CDR2 YYNGEE. The CDR3 contains 21 residues. With V trimmed by 0 bases and J by 0 bases, 13 bases remained unmatched. Based on the CDR3 plus reference TRBV9 and TRBJ2-3, the full variable domain is DSGVTQTPKHLITATGQRVTLRCSPRSGDLSVYWYQQSLDQGLQFLIQYYNGEERAKGNILERFSAQQFPDLHSELNLSSLELGDSALYFCASSVGRTSGGGVASTDTQYFGPGTRLTVL.

This chain connects TRBV7-2 to TRBJ2-5; 8 nucleotides line up with TRBD1. This CDR3 region has 15 residues. The germline CDR1 and CDR2 sequences are SGHTA and FQGNSA. J lost 5 bases, V lost 5 bases, and 10 bases had no gene match. This chain's CDR3 is CASSPRTGLEETQYF. The CDR3 nucleotides read TGTGCCAGCAGCCCCCGGACAGGGCTGGAGGAGACCCAGTACTTC.

V is TRBV3-1 (or the pseudogene TRBV3-2) and J is TRBJ2-1; D may be TRBD2 (6 bases). V was clipped by 4 bases and J by 4 bases, with 14 bases between them. Germline lookup yields CDR1 LGHDT and CDR2 YNNKEL (reference sequence). This CDR3 comprises 15 residues. CDR3 nucleotides: TGTGCCAGCAGCCGAGAGCGGGCCCCGTACAATGAGCAGTTCTTC. It yields the protein CASSRERAPYNEQFF.

This clone has only one observation. This chain links TRBV19 with TRBJ1-2, with D uncertain. The CDR3 has 13 residues. Trimming pared 5 bases from V and 6 bases from J, leaving 13 bases between. The germline V gene encodes CDR1 LNHDA and CDR2 SQIVND (reference sequence). The CDR3 DNA reads TGTGCCAGTAGTGATAGGAGGGAGGATGGCTACACCTTC. Its translation: CASSDRREDGYTF.

This clone was found many times. V usage is TRBV5-1 and J usage is TRBJ1-1, with D possibly being TRBD1 (6 bases). The CDR3 is made up of 14 amino acids. With 3 bases removed from V and 3 bases from J, the gap between germline ends came to 12 bases. CDR1 is SGHRS and CDR2 is YFSETQ in the germline V gene. CDR3 nucleotide sequence: TGCGCCAGCAGCTGGCGGGGGGCGGACACTGAAGCTTTCTTT. Translation gives CASSWRGADTEAFF.

The V call is TRBV25-1, the J call TRBJ2-7; TRBD2 agrees at 11 bases. Germline lookup yields CDR1 MGHDK and CDR2 SYGVNS. J gave up 2 bases and V 4 bases, and 4 bases lay outside the gene matches. The CDR3 contains 15 residues. CDR3 residues: CASSGETSGAYEQYF. The CDR3 DNA is TGTGCCAGCAGTGGCGAGACTAGCGGGGCCTACGAGCAGTACTTC.

The CDR3 region is CARSQDRISGANVLTF. CDR3 coding DNA: TGTGCCAGAAGCCAAGACAGAATCTCTGGGGCCAACGTCCTGACTTTC. This sequence joins TRBV5-3 and TRBJ2-6, with D possibly TRBD1 on 5 matching bases. TRBV5-3 has ORF status, its function being uncertain. The CDR3 is 16 amino acids. V gave up 4 bases and J gave up 0 bases, with 11 bases separating them.

This clone was counted a single time. The rearrangement links TRBV6-5 to TRBJ1-5, with D tentatively TRBD1 (6 bases). Trimming took off 4 bases at V and 3 bases at J, with 7 bases between the two ends. This CDR3 is built from 13 residues. Germline-derived CDR1 and CDR2 are MNHEY and SVGAGI. The CDR3 spells CASSWGPNQPQHF. CDR3 sequence (DNA): TGTGCCAGCAGTTGGGGGCCCAATCAGCCCCAGCATTTT.

The chain joins TRBV2 to TRBJ1-2; possibly TRBD1 for D (5 bases). This CDR3 is 14 amino acids long. Trimming took off 1 base at V and 3 bases at J, with 9 bases between the two ends. The germline gives CDR1 SNHLY, CDR2 FYNNEI. Here the CDR3 DNA reads TGTGCCAGCAGTGAAGGCGGGGGGGACTATGGCTACACCTTC. It encodes CASSEGGGDYGYTF.

V usage is TRBV6-1 and J usage is TRBJ1-2, with D maybe TRBD1 (5 bases). CDR3 length: 15 amino acids. V lost 3 bases to trimming and J lost 6 bases, with 17 bases between them. Germline V gene data show CDR1 as MNHNS and CDR2 as SASEGT. The CDR3 nucleotides are TGTGCCAGCAGTGATAAGTATGGGGTCAGGGATGGCTACACCTTC. Translated, it gives CASSDKYGVRDGYTF.

The chain joins TRBV19 to TRBJ1-2; unclear D gene. The CDR3 length is 17 residues. Trimming stripped 6 bases from V and 0 bases from J, with 20 bases between. Looked up from germline, CDR1 is LNHDA and CDR2 is SQIVND (reference sequence). The CDR3 DNA is TGTGCCAGTAGCTACGACCGGGTCGCAAATCCTAACTATGGCTACACCTTC. Its translation: CASSYDRVANPNYGYTF.

The CDR3 protein is CASSARTDTQYF. In DNA form, the CDR3 reads TGTGCCAGCAGCGCCCGGACAGATACGCAGTATTTT. V gene TRBV9 combines with J gene TRBJ2-3; no firm D call. V was trimmed by 3 bases and J by 3 bases, leaving 5 bases between them. The germline gives CDR1 SGDLS, CDR2 YYNGEE. The CDR3 loop spans 12 amino acids. Drawing the rest from reference TRBV9 and TRBJ2-3, the complete variable domain is DSGVTQTPKHLITATGQRVTLRCSPRSGDLSVYWYQQSLDQGLQFLIQYYNGEERAKGNILERFSAQQFPDLHSELNLSSLELGDSALYFCASSARTDTQYFGPGTRLTVL.

The V and J genes are TRBV5-6 and TRBJ2-5, with D unresolved. Trimming cost V 4 bases and J 6 bases, with 7 bases left between them. Looked up from germline, CDR1 is SGHDT and CDR2 is YYEEEE. This CDR3 contains 11 residues. The CDR3 DNA sequence: TGTGCCAGCAGCATGTCCAAGACCCAGTACTTC. Residues: CASSMSKTQYF.

This sequence joins TRBV19 and TRBJ1-5; 8 bases are a match to TRBD1. Germline V gene sequence: CDR1 LNHDA, CDR2 SQIVND (reference sequence). The CDR3 covers 15 residues. V shed 9 bases and J 1 base; nucleotides not matched to a gene: 8. In nucleotides, the CDR3 is TGTGCCAGCAGGACGCAGGGGGCGAGCAATCAGCCCCAGCATTTT. This translates into CASRTQGASNQPQHF.